This T cell receptor (beta chain) was sequenced during a study of T cell responses to AZD1222 COVID-19 vaccine. At the level of the study: Investigators merged groups given second doses at roughly 4 or roughly 12 weeks.

Here immunoSEQ multiplex PCR was the method, and the copy in TCRdb shows in-frame clones only, minus some. The sample includes 120,000 or so clones, more than 70% of them seen just once. In regard to this clone: Its cognate antigen is unknown.

Germline V gene data show CDR1 as MNHEY and CDR2 as SMNVEV (reference sequence). The V gene end was trimmed by 2 bases and the J gene end by 7 bases; junction bases not matched to a gene: 16. The CDR3 runs to 17 residues. Study results and caveats: The span of vaccine-associated CD4 TCRs extended across spike, with dominance at 160-218 and 743-854. Females made up more of the donors, who were largely white British, and clonal diversity may have come out too low.

The chain links TRBV27 to TRBJ2-7; 8 nucleotides align to TRBD2. Material: peripheral blood, obtained on day 0 of AZD1222 vaccination. This sequence originates from an adult in good health. CDR3 in amino acids: CASSLGGSGTAFGEQYF. The CDR3 nucleotides read TGTGCCAGCAGTTTAGGAGGTAGCGGGACCGCGTTCGGAGAGCAGTACTTC.